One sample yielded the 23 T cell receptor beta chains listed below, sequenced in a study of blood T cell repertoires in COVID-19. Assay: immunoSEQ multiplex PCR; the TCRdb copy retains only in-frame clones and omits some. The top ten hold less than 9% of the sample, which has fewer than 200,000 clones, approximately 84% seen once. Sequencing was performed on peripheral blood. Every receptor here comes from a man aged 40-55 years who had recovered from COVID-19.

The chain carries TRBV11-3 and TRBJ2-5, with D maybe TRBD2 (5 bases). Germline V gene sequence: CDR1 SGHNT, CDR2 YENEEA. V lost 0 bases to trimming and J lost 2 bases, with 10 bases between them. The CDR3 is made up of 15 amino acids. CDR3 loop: CASSLDVWRQETQYF. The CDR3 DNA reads TGTGCCAGCAGCTTAGATGTGTGGAGGCAAGAGACCCAGTACTTC.

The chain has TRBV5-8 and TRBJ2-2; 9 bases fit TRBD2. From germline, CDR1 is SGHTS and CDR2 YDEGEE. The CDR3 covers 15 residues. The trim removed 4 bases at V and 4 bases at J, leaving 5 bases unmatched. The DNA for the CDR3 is TGTGCCAGCAGCCAGACTAGCGGTTCCACCGGGGAGCTGTTTTTT. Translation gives CASSQTSGSTGELFF.

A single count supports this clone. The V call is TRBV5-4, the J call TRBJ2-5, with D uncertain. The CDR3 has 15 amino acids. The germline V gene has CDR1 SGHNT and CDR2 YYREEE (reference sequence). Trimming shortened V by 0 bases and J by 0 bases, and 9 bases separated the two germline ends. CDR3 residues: CASSLGAEYQETQYF. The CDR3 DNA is TGTGCCAGCAGCTTGGGTGCCGAGTACCAAGAGACCCAGTACTTC.

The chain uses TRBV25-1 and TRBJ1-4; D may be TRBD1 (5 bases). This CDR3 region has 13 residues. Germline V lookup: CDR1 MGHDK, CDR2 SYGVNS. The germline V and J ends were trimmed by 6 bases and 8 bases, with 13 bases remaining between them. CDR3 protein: CASSQQRGEKLFF. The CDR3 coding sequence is TGTGCCAGCAGCCAACAGCGGGGGGAAAAACTGTTTTTT. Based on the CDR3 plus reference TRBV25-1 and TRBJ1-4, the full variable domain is EADIYQTPRYLVIGTGKKITLECSQTMGHDKMYWYQQDPGMELHLIHYSYGVNSTEKGDLSSESTVSRIRTEHFPLTLESARPSHTSQYLCASSQQRGEKLFFGSGTQLSVL.

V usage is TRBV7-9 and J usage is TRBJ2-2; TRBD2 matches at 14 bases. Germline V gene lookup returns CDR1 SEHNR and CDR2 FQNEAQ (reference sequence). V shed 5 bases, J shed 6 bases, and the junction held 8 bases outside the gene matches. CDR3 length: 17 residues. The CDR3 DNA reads TGTGCCAGCAGCCCCGGGACTAGCGGGAGTTTTTCCGGGGAGCTGTTTTTT. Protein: CASSPGTSGSFSGELFF.

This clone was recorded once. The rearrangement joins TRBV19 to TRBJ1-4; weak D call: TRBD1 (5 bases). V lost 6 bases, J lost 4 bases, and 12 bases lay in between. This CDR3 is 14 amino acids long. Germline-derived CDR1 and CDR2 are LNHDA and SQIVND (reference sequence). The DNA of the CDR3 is TGTGCCAGTAGCGAAACAGGAAATAATGAAAAACTGTTTTTT. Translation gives CASSETGNNEKLFF.

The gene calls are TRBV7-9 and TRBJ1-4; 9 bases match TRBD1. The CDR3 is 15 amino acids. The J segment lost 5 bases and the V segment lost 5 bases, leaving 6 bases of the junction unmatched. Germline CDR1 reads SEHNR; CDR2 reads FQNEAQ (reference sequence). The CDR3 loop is CASSTGQGMNEKLFF. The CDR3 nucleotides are TGTGCCAGCAGCACCGGACAGGGGATGAATGAAAAACTGTTTTTT.

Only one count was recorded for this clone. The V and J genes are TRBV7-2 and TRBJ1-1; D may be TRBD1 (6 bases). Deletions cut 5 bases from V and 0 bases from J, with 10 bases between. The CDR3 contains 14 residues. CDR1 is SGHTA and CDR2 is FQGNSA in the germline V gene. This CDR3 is CASSPGHLNTEAFF. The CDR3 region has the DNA TGTGCCAGCAGCCCGGGACACCTGAACACTGAAGCTTTCTTT.

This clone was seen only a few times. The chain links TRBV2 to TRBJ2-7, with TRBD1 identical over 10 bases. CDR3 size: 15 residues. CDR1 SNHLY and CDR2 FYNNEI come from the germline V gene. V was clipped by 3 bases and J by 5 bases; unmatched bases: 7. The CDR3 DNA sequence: TGTGCCAGCAGTGAGCCCGGACAGGGGGGAGACGAGCAGTACTTC. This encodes CASSEPGQGGDEQYF.

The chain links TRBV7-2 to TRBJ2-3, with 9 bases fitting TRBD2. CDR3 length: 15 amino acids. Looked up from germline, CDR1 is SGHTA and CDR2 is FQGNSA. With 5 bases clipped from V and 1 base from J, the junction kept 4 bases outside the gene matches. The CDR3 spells CASSLSGSRTDTQYF. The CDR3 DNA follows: TGTGCCAGCAGCCTTAGCGGGAGCCGCACAGATACGCAGTATTTT.

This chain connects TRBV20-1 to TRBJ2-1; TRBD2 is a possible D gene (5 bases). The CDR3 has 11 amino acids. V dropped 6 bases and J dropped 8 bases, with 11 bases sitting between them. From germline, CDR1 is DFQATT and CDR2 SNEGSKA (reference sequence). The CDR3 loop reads CSADWDDEQFF. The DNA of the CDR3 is TGCAGTGCGGACTGGGATGATGAGCAGTTCTTC.

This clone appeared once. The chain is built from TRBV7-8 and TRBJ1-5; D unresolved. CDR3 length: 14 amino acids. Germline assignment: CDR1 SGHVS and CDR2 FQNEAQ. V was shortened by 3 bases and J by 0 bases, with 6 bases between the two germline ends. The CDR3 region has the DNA TGTGCCAGCAGCTTCACTTCTAGCAATCAGCCCCAGCATTTT. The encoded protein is CASSFTSSNQPQHF.

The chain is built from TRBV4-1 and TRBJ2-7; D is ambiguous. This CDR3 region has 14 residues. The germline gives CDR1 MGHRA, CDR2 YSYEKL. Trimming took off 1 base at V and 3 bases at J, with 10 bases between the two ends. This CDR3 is CASSQAQTNYEQYF. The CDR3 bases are TGCGCCAGCAGCCAAGCACAGACCAACTACGAGCAGTACTTC.

Here the CDR3 DNA reads TGTGCCAGCTCACCACAATCCGGGACAGGGGGCTCTAACTATGGCTACACCTTC. Translation gives CASSPQSGTGGSNYGYTF. The chain recombines TRBV18 with TRBJ1-2, with 12 nucleotides matching TRBD1. The CDR3 is 18 amino acids. J gave up 0 bases and V 1 base, and 6 bases lay outside the gene matches. Germline loops: CDR1 KGHSH, CDR2 LQKENI.

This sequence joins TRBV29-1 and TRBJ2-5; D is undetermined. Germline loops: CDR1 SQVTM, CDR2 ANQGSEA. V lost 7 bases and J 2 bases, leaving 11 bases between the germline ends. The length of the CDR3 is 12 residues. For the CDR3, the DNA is TGCAGCGCCGCCGGGTTTCAAGAGACCCAGTACTTC. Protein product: CSAAGFQETQYF.

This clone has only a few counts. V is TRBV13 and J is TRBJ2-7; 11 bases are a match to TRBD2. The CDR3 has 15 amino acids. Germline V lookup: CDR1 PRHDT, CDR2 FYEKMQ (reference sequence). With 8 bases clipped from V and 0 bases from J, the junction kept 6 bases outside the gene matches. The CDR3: CASQGTSGYSYEQYF. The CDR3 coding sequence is TGTGCCAGCCAGGGGACTAGCGGCTACTCCTACGAGCAGTACTTC.

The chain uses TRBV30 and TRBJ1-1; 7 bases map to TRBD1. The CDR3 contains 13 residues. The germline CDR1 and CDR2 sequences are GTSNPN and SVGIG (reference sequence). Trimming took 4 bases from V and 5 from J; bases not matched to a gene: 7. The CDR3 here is CAWNWDSWTEAFF. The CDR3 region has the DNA TGTGCCTGGAATTGGGACAGCTGGACTGAAGCTTTCTTT.

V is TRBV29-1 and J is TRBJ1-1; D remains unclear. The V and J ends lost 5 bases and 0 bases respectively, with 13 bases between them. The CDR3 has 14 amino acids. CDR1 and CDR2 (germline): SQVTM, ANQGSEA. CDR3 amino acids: CSVLEKDLNTEAFF. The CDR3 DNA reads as TGCAGCGTTTTGGAGAAAGACTTGAACACTGAAGCTTTCTTT.

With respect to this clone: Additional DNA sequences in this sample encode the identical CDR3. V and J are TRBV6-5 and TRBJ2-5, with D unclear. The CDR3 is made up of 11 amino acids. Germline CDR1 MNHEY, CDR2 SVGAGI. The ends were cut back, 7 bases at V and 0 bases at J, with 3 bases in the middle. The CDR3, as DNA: TGTGCCAGCACGTACCAAGAGACCCAGTACTTC. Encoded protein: CASTYQETQYF.

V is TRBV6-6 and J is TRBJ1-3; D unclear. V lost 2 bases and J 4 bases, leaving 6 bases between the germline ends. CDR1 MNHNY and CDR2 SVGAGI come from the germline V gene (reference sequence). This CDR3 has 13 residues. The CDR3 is CASSYDEGNTIYF. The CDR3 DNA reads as TGTGCCAGCAGTTACGATGAGGGAAACACCATATATTTT.

In DNA form, the CDR3 reads TGTGCCAGCAGTTACTCAATCGAGGAGCAGTACTTC. This translates into CASSYSIEEQYF. This chain links TRBV6-6 with TRBJ2-7; D call uncertain. V was shortened by 0 bases and J by 7 bases, with 7 bases between the two germline ends. In germline, CDR1 is MNHNY, CDR2 SVGAGI (reference sequence). The CDR3 extends over 12 amino acids.

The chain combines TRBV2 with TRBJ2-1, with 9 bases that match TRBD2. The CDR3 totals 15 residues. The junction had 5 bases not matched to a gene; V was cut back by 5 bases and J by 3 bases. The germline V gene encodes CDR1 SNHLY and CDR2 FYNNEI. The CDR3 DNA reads TGTGCCAGCAGTCCCGGGACTAGCCTCTACAATGAGCAGTTCTTC. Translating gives CASSPGTSLYNEQFF. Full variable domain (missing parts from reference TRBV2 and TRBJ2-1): EPEVTQTPSHQVTQMGQEVILRCVPISNHLYFYWYRQILGQKVEFLVSFYNNEISEKSEIFDDQFSVERPDGSNFTLKIRSTKLEDSAMYFCASSPGTSLYNEQFFGPGTRLTVL.

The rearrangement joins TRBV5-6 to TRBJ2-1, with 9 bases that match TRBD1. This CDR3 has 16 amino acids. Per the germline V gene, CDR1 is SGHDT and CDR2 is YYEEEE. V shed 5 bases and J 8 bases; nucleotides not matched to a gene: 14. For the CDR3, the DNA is TGTGCCAGCAGGTGGCGCTGGGACAGGGATTGGGATGAGCAGTTCTTC. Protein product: CASRWRWDRDWDEQFF.